These 19 T cell receptor beta chains share one sample of origin, sequenced in a study of cytomegalovirus exposure and HLA in healthy donors. Amplification used 60 Vbeta primers and 13 Jbeta primers. Data came from immunoSEQ multiplex PCR; TCRdb stores just in-frame clones and leaves some out. This sample has about 120,000 clones, with 9.5% found just once. Material for sequencing was PBMCs. The receptors shown here come from a young man in good health and CMV-seronegative.

In regard to this clone: Germline is not matched at one junction end, which may reflect a read error. The chain is built from TRBV7-7 and TRBJ2-5, with 7 nucleotides matching TRBD1. This CDR3 has 16 residues. Germline CDR1 reads SSHAT; CDR2 reads FNYEAQ (reference sequence). The CDR3 DNA follows: TGTGCTAGCAGCTTAGCTTCGGGACAGAGCCAAGAGACCCAGTACTTC. Translating gives CASSLASGQSQETQYF.

This clone was seen a handful of times. This chain links TRBV5-4 with TRBJ2-5; D might be TRBD2 (7 bases). The CDR3 length is 15 residues. Germline V CDR1 and CDR2: SGHNT, YYREEE (reference sequence). V lost 5 bases to trimming and J lost 2 bases, with 16 bases between them. The CDR3 sequence: CASSTLGGQQETQYF. The CDR3 DNA is TGTGCCAGCAGTACGCTGGGGGGGCAACAAGAGACCCAGTACTTC.

The chain has TRBV5-5 and TRBJ1-5; the match to TRBD1 covers 10 bases. Unmatched junction bases numbered 4, after V lost 7 bases and J lost 6 bases. The CDR3 has 13 residues. CDR1 is SGHKS, CDR2 YYEKEE, per germline (reference sequence). DNA of the CDR3: TGTGCCAGCGACAGGGGGCAGGGTCAGCCCCAGCATTTT. Encoded protein: CASDRGQGQPQHF.

The CDR3 sequence is CASSSLAGSSYEQYF. Here the CDR3 DNA reads TGTGCCAGCAGCTCATTAGCGGGTTCATCCTACGAGCAGTACTTC. The chain has TRBV11-2 and TRBJ2-7; 7 nucleotides align to TRBD2. V dropped 4 bases and J dropped 1; count of bases not matched to a gene: 7. Germline-derived CDR1 and CDR2 are SGHAT and FQNNGV. The length of the CDR3 is 15 residues.

This clone was observed a few times. The rearrangement links TRBV6-1 to TRBJ2-7, with TRBD2 identical over 7 bases. CDR1 and CDR2 (germline): MNHNS, SASEGT. The junction had 10 bases not matched to a gene; V was cut back by 8 bases and J by 3 bases. The CDR3 length is 14 residues. CDR3 DNA: TGTGCCAGCTGGGAGCGGGATAAAAACTACGAGCAGTACTTC. Protein product: CASWERDKNYEQYF.

The rearrangement links TRBV7-9 to TRBJ1-1; 9 nucleotides line up with TRBD1. With V trimmed by 4 bases and J by 3 bases, 9 bases remained unmatched. Germline values: CDR1 SEHNR, CDR2 FQNEAQ (reference sequence). CDR3 length equals 16 residues. In nucleotides, the CDR3 is TGTGCCAGCAGCTCACCGGGACAGGGCCCCCACACTGAAGCTTTCTTT. This codes for CASSSPGQGPHTEAFF.

This clone was detected a few times. The chain is built from TRBV7-8 and TRBJ2-7; D is undetermined. This CDR3 region has 13 residues. V was shortened by 2 bases and J by 0 bases, with 5 bases between the two germline ends. Germline V gene lookup returns CDR1 SGHVS and CDR2 FQNEAQ. CDR3 protein: CASSLTASYEQYF. The CDR3 DNA sequence: TGTGCCAGCAGCTTAACAGCCTCCTACGAGCAGTACTTC.

The sample holds a few counts of this clone. The V call is TRBV6-5, the J call TRBJ2-5, with TRBD2 matching 8 bases. The CDR3 loop spans 14 amino acids. Looked up from germline, CDR1 is MNHEY and CDR2 is SVGAGI. J lost 1 base, V lost 5 bases, and 3 bases had no gene match. CDR3 bases: TGTGCCAGCAGTGCCGGGGGGGCCCAAGAGACCCAGTACTTC. It translates to CASSAGGAQETQYF.

In this sample, this clone turned up a few times. This chain links TRBV6-1 with TRBJ2-3, with a possible D match to TRBD1 (5 bases). V was pared by 10 bases and J by 4 bases, with 15 bases between. This CDR3 has 13 residues. Germline V CDR1 and CDR2: MNHNS, SASEGT. The CDR3 DNA reads as TGTGCCACCTCCTGGCAGGGCGCAGATACGCAGTATTTT. The encoded protein is CATSWQGADTQYF.

This clone has just a few counts. This chain links TRBV27 with TRBJ2-5, with TRBD1 matching 8 bases. The CDR3 contains 14 residues. CDR1 and CDR2 from the germline V gene are MNHEY and SMNVEV (reference sequence). V lost 4 bases, J lost 4 bases, and 5 bases stayed unmatched. The CDR3 coding sequence is TGTGCCAGCAGTTCGGACAGGGTGGGAGAGACCCAGTACTTC. This codes for CASSSDRVGETQYF.

This clone was counted only a few times. V and J are TRBV30 and TRBJ1-2; 11 bases line up with TRBD1. CDR1 and CDR2 from the germline V gene are GTSNPN and SVGIG (reference sequence). V lost 2 bases, J lost 3 bases, and 2 bases stayed unmatched. The CDR3 is 14 residues long. Here the CDR3 DNA reads TGTGCCTGGAGTCGGGACAGGGGGGACTATGGCTACACCTTC. This gives the protein CAWSRDRGDYGYTF. Combining the CDR3 with reference TRBV30 and TRBJ1-2 gives the whole variable domain SQTIHQWPATLVQPVGSPLSLECTVEGTSNPNLYWYRQAAGRGLQLLFYSVGIGQISSEVPQNLSASRPQDRQFILSSKKLLLSDSGFYLCAWSRDRGDYGYTFGSGTRLTVV.

This clone was counted only a few times. This rearrangement joins TRBV5-4 to TRBJ2-7, with TRBD2 identical over 9 bases. This CDR3 region has 15 residues. Germline lookup yields CDR1 SGHNT and CDR2 YYREEE (reference sequence). V shed 4 bases, J shed 5 bases, and the junction held 10 bases outside the gene matches. CDR3 nucleotides: TGTGCCAGCAGCCAGAGCGGGAGGACGACTAACGAGCAGTACTTC. Amino acids: CASSQSGRTTNEQYF. Filled out from reference TRBV5-4 and TRBJ2-7, the complete variable domain reads ETGVTQSPTHLIKTRGQQVTLRCSSQSGHNTVSWYQQALGQGPQFIFQYYREEENGRGNFPPRFSGLQFPNYSSELNVNALELDDSALYLCASSQSGRTTNEQYFGPGTRLTVT.

This clone was seen more than once but under ten times. The chain recombines TRBV7-2 with TRBJ1-1, with TRBD1 as a possible D gene (5 bases). Germline V gene lookup returns CDR1 SGHTA and CDR2 FQGNSA. The V gene lost 1 base and the J gene lost 5 bases, with 17 bases spanning the gap. The CDR3 spans 16 residues. The CDR3 DNA is TGTGCCAGCAGCTTAGAAGGCAGGGCGGTAGGGACTGAAGCTTTCTTT. Protein product: CASSLEGRAVGTEAFF.

This clone was detected a few times. CDR3 coding DNA: TGTGCCATCAGTGGGGGTTGGCAGGGGAACACCGGGGAGCTGTTTTTT. This gives the protein CAISGGWQGNTGELFF. The J gene is TRBJ2-2, the V gene TRBV10-3; the D gene is possibly TRBD1 (5 bases). The CDR3 covers 16 residues. Germline V gene data show CDR1 as ENHRY and CDR2 as SYGVKD. V was cut by 4 bases and J by 1 base, with 13 bases left in between.

The table lists this clone with a few counts. The V call is TRBV27, the J call TRBJ2-7; 10 nucleotides align to TRBD2. The CDR3 is made up of 14 amino acids. The ends lost 3 bases at V and 4 bases at J; junction bases unmatched: 3. From germline, CDR1 is MNHEY and CDR2 SMNVEV (reference sequence). The CDR3 region is CASSLAAGGYEQYF. Written as DNA, the CDR3 is TGTGCCAGCAGTTTGGCAGCGGGAGGGTACGAGCAGTACTTC.

This clone occurred a few times. The CDR3, as DNA: TGTGCCATCAGTGAGTCTGGCAGGGGGATGGCCTACGAGCAGTACTTC. Translating it yields CAISESGRGMAYEQYF. The rearrangement joins TRBV10-3 to TRBJ2-7, with 7 bases aligning to TRBD1. This CDR3 has 16 residues. V shed 0 bases, J shed 2 bases, and the junction held 7 bases outside the gene matches. Germline V lookup: CDR1 ENHRY, CDR2 SYGVKD.

There are a few counts of this clone. The V call is TRBV4-3, the J call TRBJ1-2; D call uncertain. The germline V gene encodes CDR1 LGHNA and CDR2 YSLEER. The ends were cut back, 4 bases at V and 3 bases at J, with 12 bases in the middle. The CDR3 is 14 amino acids. The CDR3 here is CASSPGETHYGYTF. CDR3 sequence (DNA): TGCGCCAGCAGCCCCGGGGAGACTCACTATGGCTACACCTTC.

Here the CDR3 DNA reads TGTGCCAGCTCCCGGGGGACAGGGAACACTGAAGCTTTCTTT. Amino acid sequence: CASSRGTGNTEAFF. The chain recombines TRBV2 with TRBJ1-1, with 8 bases that match TRBD1. This CDR3 is built from 14 residues. Unmatched junction bases numbered 6, after V lost 8 bases and J lost 1 base. Germline CDR1 SNHLY, CDR2 FYNNEI.

This clone has only a few counts. This rearrangement joins TRBV19 to TRBJ1-5; D is unresolved. V was shortened by 1 base and J by 6 bases, with 19 bases between the two germline ends. This CDR3 has 17 amino acids. Germline CDR1 is LNHDA and CDR2 is SQIVND (reference sequence). The CDR3 nucleotides read TGTGCCAGTAGTATAGGTGGCGGGAGAAGGGTTAGTCAGCCCCAGCATTTT. This codes for CASSIGGGRRVSQPQHF.